The 24 T cell receptor beta chains listed next were all sequenced from one sample in a study of T cells in Graves' hyperthyroidism and ophthalmopathy. The investigators amplified TCR beta CDR3 regions from RNA transcripts. TCR CDR3 underwent first-round RT-PCR with the HTBI primer set. MiXCR was run by TCRdb on the multiplex PCR reads, yielding one entry per CDR3 protein. The table lists around 100,000 distinct CDR3 sequences, 47% of them singletons. Sequenced sample: blood. All receptors derive from a man aged 35 to 55 with Graves' hyperthyroidism.

As concerns this clonotype: This may be a read error, as it is one base from a much larger clone. This sequence joins TRBV20-1 and TRBJ1-1; D call uncertain. The V end was cut by 1 base, the J end by 3 bases, with 12 bases between. The CDR3 is 14 amino acids. The V gene's germline CDR1 is DFQATT and CDR2 SNEGSKA (reference sequence). The CDR3 coding sequence is TGCAGTGCTAGAGCCACCACTGGATACACTGAAGCTTTCTTT. It codes for CSARATTGYTEAFF.

This clonotype was recorded at least ten times. V gene TRBV15 combines with J gene TRBJ2-7, with TRBD1 identical over 8 bases. This CDR3 region has 15 residues. The trim removed 2 bases at V and 2 bases at J, leaving 5 bases unmatched. Germline CDR1 reads LNHNV; CDR2 reads YYDKDF (reference sequence). In DNA, the CDR3 is TGTGCCACCAGCAGAAGCTCAGGGGGCCCCTACGAGCAGTACTTC. The encoded protein is CATSRSSGGPYEQYF.

The rearrangement joins TRBV20-1 to TRBJ1-2, with no clear D. The ends were cut back, 1 base at V and 2 bases at J, with 20 bases in the middle. This CDR3 comprises 17 residues. The germline CDR1 and CDR2 sequences are DFQATT and SNEGSKA (reference sequence). The CDR3 sequence is CSARGVTSVNANYGYTF. The CDR3 nucleotides are TGCAGTGCTAGAGGAGTGACTAGCGTGAACGCGAACTATGGCTACACCTTC.

This clonotype showed up many times. J is TRBJ2-1 and V is TRBV5-1; 7 bases map to TRBD2. The CDR3 has 15 residues. V shed 1 base, J shed 4 bases, and the junction held 5 bases outside the gene matches. Germline V gene sequence: CDR1 SGHRS, CDR2 YFSETQ. CDR3 in DNA: TGCGCCAGCAGCTTGAGCGGGGTAACTTACAATGAGCAGTTCTTC. Protein product: CASSLSGVTYNEQFF.

V gene TRBV7-2 combines with J gene TRBJ1-1; TRBD1 is a possible D gene (5 bases). The CDR3 loop spans 11 amino acids. Trimming removed 5 bases from V and 10 bases from J, with 11 bases in between. Germline CDR1 reads SGHTA; CDR2 reads FQGNSA. The chain's CDR3 is CASSVGQGAFF. The CDR3 nucleotides are TGTGCCAGCAGCGTCGGGCAGGGAGCTTTCTTT.

This clonotype was seen at least ten times. The chain is built from TRBV2 and TRBJ2-7; 10 nucleotides match TRBD2. Trimming took 4 bases from V and 5 from J; bases not matched to a gene: 2. Germline V gives CDR1 SNHLY, CDR2 FYNNEI. This CDR3 contains 13 residues. CDR3 residues: CASSGTSGDEQYF. The CDR3 DNA follows: TGTGCCAGCAGTGGGACTAGCGGTGACGAGCAGTACTTC.

This clonotype was observed many times. CDR3 sequence (DNA): TGTGCCACCAGTGACAGGGGCCCCGATAACTATGGCTACACCTTC. It codes for CATSDRGPDNYGYTF. V and J are TRBV24-1 and TRBJ1-2; D may be TRBD1 (6 bases). The V gene lost 4 bases and the J gene lost 1 base, with 12 bases spanning the gap. The CDR3 has 15 residues. Germline V lookup: CDR1 KGHDR, CDR2 SFDVKD.

On this clonotype itself: One end of the junction does not line up with germline, which may come from a read error. V gene TRBV20-1 combines with J gene TRBJ2-1; 8 positions match TRBD2. The CDR3 spans 14 residues. Germline CDR1 is DFQATT and CDR2 is SNEGSKA (reference sequence). The CDR3 here is CSARRGGPYNEQFF. DNA of the CDR3: TGCAGTGCTAGACGCGGGGGGCCCTATAATGAGCAGTTCTTC.

This clonotype was counted ten times or more. V is TRBV2 and J is TRBJ1-6; D is possibly TRBD1 (5 bases). CDR3 length: 13 residues. The germline V gene has CDR1 SNHLY and CDR2 FYNNEI. Trimming took off 7 bases at V and 14 bases at J, with 18 bases between the two ends. CDR3 nucleotides: TGTGCCAGCAACAGACAGTCAGGGAGTTCCCTCCACTTT. The encoded protein is CASNRQSGSSLHF.

J is TRBJ2-6 and V is TRBV12-3 or TRBV12-4; D is possibly TRBD2 (6 bases). This CDR3 contains 17 residues. Trimming took 1 base from V and 4 from J, leaving 14 bases between them. CDR3 DNA: TGTGCCAGCAGTTTAGGGGGGAGGAGATCCGGGGCCAACGTCCTGACTTTC. Encoded protein: CASSLGGRRSGANVLTF.

J is TRBJ1-1 and V is TRBV2, with 9 positions matching TRBD1. The V and J ends lost 8 bases and 4 bases, in that order; junction bases with no gene match: 8. This CDR3 region has 14 residues. CDR1 is SNHLY, CDR2 FYNNEI, per germline. The CDR3 sequence: CASLYRDRATEAFF. In DNA form, the CDR3 reads TGTGCCAGCCTATACCGGGACAGGGCCACTGAAGCTTTCTTT.

This clonotype has a count of ten or more. The chain employs TRBV6-5 and TRBJ2-1; TRBD2 matches 9 bases. Germline V gene lookup returns CDR1 MNHEY and CDR2 SVGAGI. Trimming took 9 bases from V and 5 from J; bases not matched to a gene: 14. The CDR3 totals 16 residues. As DNA, the CDR3 is TGTGCCAGTGCCAGGGGAGGCGGGAGGGCGAACAATGAGCAGTTCTTC. Translation: CASARGGGRANNEQFF.

In its sample, this clonotype was seen many times. The genes are TRBV24-1 and TRBJ2-1; D remains ambiguous. This CDR3 has 15 residues. V lost 2 bases, J lost 2 bases, and 9 bases lay in between. Per germline, CDR1 KGHDR and CDR2 SFDVKD. The CDR3 sequence: CATSDSQTPYNEQFF. DNA of the CDR3: TGTGCCACCAGTGATTCACAGACACCCTACAATGAGCAGTTCTTC.

This clonotype was counted many times. The chain is built from TRBV20-1 and TRBJ2-2; the D is unclear. CDR1 is DFQATT and CDR2 is SNEGSKA in the germline V gene (reference sequence). With 1 base removed from V and 6 bases from J, the gap between germline ends came to 12 bases. The length of the CDR3 is 14 residues. Written as DNA, the CDR3 is TGCAGTGCTAGAGTGGCCCAGCCTCCCGGGGAGCTGTTTTTT. It translates to CSARVAQPPGELFF.

A few counts support this clonotype. The rearrangement uses TRBV30 and TRBJ2-3; 12 nucleotides agree with TRBD2. The CDR3 totals 17 residues. V shed 7 bases, J shed 1 base, and the junction held 12 bases outside the gene matches. Per the germline V gene, CDR1 is GTSNPN and CDR2 is SVGIG (reference sequence). CDR3 bases: TGTGCCTTTACTGTGCTAGCGGGGGGGCGTGGCACAGATACGCAGTATTTT. Translated, it gives CAFTVLAGGRGTDTQYF.

V is TRBV16 and J is TRBJ1-2; possible D gene TRBD1, 5 bases. Germline CDR1 is KGHSY and CDR2 is FQNENV. The CDR3 sequence is 13 residues long. V was shortened by 4 bases and J by 5 bases, with 11 bases between the two germline ends. The CDR3 reads CASSPNRPYGYTF. The CDR3 DNA reads as TGTGCCAGCAGCCCAAACAGGCCTTATGGCTACACCTTC.

As to this clonotype: The CDR3 does not close with the conserved phenylalanine or tryptophan, likely indicating a read error. No DNA is shown, since the ends of the CDR3 on it are uncertain; the CDR3 is the one TCRdb lists. V is TRBV24-1 and J is TRBJ2-2; TRBD1 is taken as the D call from the table, unchecked against the DNA. The CDR3 numbers 8 amino acids, ends counted. Germline CDR1 KGHDR, CDR2 SFDVKD. CDR3 sequence reads: CATTTSGT.

This clonotype has at least ten counts. The rearrangement joins TRBV20-1 to TRBJ1-1, with 7 positions matching TRBD1. This CDR3 comprises 13 residues. CDR1 and CDR2 (germline): DFQATT, SNEGSKA (reference sequence). The junction had 6 bases not matched to a gene; V was cut back by 5 bases and J by 3 bases. The CDR3 nucleotides read TGCAGTGCTCTACGACAGGGCTACACTGAAGCTTTCTTT. Translated, it gives CSALRQGYTEAFF.

This clonotype was found many times. The rearrangement uses TRBV10-3 and TRBJ2-1; perhaps TRBD1 as D (5 bases). The CDR3 contains 14 residues. Trimming stripped 2 bases from V and 2 bases from J, with 7 bases between. Germline V gives CDR1 ENHRY, CDR2 SYGVKD. CDR3 in DNA: TGTGCCATCAGTGAGGACAGCACCTACAATGAGCAGTTCTTC. This translates into CAISEDSTYNEQFF.

This clonotype was seen at least ten times. The rearrangement joins TRBV20-1 to TRBJ2-1, with 10 nucleotides matching TRBD1. After removal of 3 bases from V and 2 bases from J, the junction contained 4 bases not matched to a gene. In germline, CDR1 is DFQATT, CDR2 SNEGSKA (reference sequence). This CDR3 is built from 15 residues. CDR3 sequence reads: CSARPGTGAYNEQFF. The DNA for the CDR3 is TGCAGTGCTAGGCCCGGGACAGGGGCCTACAATGAGCAGTTCTTC.

This clonotype has just a few counts. The genes are TRBV30 and TRBJ2-7; D gene uncertain. V was cut by 3 bases and J by 2 bases, with 11 bases left in between. This CDR3 contains 13 residues. CDR1 is GTSNPN, CDR2 SVGIG, per germline (reference sequence). CDR3 bases: TGTGCCTGGAGCTATGACAACACCTACGAGCAGTACTTC. It encodes CAWSYDNTYEQYF.

This clonotype was detected only a few times. V is TRBV7-2 and J is TRBJ2-3; D gene uncertain. The V and J ends lost 8 bases and 0 bases respectively, with 12 bases between them. The germline gives CDR1 SGHTA, CDR2 FQGNSA. The CDR3 runs to 14 residues. The CDR3 sequence: CASSPLPSTDTQYF. The CDR3 DNA sequence: TGTGCCAGCTCACCATTACCGAGCACAGATACGCAGTATTTT.

The gene calls are TRBV2 and TRBJ1-2; D remains unclear. Trimming left V 4 bases short and J 4 bases short, with 10 bases between. The CDR3 totals 13 residues. CDR1 is SNHLY and CDR2 is FYNNEI in the germline V gene. CDR3 in DNA: TGTGCCAGCAGTGTCGTAAGGTTCTATGGCTACACCTTC. It specifies CASSVVRFYGYTF.

This clonotype has at least ten counts. V usage is TRBV20-1 and J usage is TRBJ1-5; the D is unclear. V lost 0 bases to trimming and J lost 0 bases, with 9 bases between them. The CDR3 runs 15 residues. The germline gives CDR1 DFQATT, CDR2 SNEGSKA (reference sequence). CDR3 in amino acids: CSARDRGSSNQPQHF. Here the CDR3 DNA reads TGCAGTGCTAGAGATCGGGGATCTAGCAATCAGCCCCAGCATTTT.